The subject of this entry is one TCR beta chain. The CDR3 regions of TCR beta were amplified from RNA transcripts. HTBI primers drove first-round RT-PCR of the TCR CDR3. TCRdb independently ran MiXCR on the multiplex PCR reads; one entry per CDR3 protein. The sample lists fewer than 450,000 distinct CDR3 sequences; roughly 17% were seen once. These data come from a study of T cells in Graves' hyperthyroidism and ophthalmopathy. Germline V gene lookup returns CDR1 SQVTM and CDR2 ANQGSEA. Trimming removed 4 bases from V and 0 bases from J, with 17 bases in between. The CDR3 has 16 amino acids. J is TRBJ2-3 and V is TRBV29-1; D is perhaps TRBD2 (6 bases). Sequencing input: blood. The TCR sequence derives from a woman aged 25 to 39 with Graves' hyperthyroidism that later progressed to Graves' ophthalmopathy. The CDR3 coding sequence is TGCAGCGTTGGGCATTTTACTAGCACTAGCACAGATACGCAGTATTTT. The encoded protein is CSVGHFTSTSTDTQYF.